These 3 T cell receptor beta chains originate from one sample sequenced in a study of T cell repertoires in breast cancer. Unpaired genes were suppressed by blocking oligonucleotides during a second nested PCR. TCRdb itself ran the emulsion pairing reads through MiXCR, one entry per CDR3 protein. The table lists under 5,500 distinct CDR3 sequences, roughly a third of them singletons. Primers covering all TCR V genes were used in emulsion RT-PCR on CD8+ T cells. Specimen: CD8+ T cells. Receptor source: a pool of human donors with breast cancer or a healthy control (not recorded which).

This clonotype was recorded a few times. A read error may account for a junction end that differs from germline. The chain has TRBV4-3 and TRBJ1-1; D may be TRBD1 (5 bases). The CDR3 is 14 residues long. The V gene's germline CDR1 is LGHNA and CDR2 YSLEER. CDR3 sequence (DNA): TGTGCCAGCAGCAAGACAGAAATGAACACTGAAGCTTTCTTT. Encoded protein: CASSKTEMNTEAFF.

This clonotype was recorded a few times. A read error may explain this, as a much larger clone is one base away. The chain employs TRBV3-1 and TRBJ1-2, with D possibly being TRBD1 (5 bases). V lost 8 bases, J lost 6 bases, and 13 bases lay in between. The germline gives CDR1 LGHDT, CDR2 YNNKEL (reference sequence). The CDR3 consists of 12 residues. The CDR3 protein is CASGREGDGYTF. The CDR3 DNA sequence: TGTGCCAGCGGCAGGGAAGGGGATGGCTACACCTTC.

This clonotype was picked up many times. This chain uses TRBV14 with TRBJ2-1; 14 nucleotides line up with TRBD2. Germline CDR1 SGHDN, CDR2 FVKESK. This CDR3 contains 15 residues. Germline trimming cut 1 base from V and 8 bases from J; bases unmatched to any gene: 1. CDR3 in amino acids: CASSQGTSGRYEQFF. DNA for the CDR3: TGTGCCAGCAGCCAAGGGACTAGCGGGAGGTATGAGCAGTTCTTC. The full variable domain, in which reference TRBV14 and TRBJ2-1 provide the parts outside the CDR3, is EAGVTQFPSHSVIEKGQTVTLRCDPISGHDNLYWYRRVMGKEIKFLLHFVKESKQDESGMPNNRFLAERTGGTYSTLKVQPAELEDSGVYFCASSQGTSGRYEQFFGPGTRLTVL.